The clone carrying this T cell receptor (beta chain) was counted a few times. Per germline, CDR1 SGHRS and CDR2 YFSETQ. J gave up 4 bases and V 9 bases, and 4 bases lay outside the gene matches. The CDR3 runs to 12 residues. The data derive from a study of blood T cell repertoires in COVID-19. The repertoire was sequenced with immunoSEQ multiplex PCR; TCRdb's copy has only in-frame clones and lacks some. The table records about 230,000 clones, roughly 80% of them present only once. The V gene is TRBV5-1, the J gene TRBJ1-2; 9 positions agree with TRBD1. The sample consisted of peripheral blood. The source is a man between 50 and 59 years old with active or convalescent COVID-19. The CDR3 sequence is CATSTGGYGYTF. The CDR3 nucleotides read TGCGCCACCTCGACAGGGGGCTATGGCTACACCTTC.